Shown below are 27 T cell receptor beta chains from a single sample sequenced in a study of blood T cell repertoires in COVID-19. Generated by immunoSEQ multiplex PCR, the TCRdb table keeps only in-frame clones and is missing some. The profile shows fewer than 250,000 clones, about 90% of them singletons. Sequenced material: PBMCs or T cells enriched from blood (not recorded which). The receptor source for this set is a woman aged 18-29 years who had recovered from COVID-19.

The CDR3 spells CASSLRLAEAFF. The CDR3 DNA sequence: TGTGCCAGCAGCCTCCGTTTAGCTGAAGCTTTCTTT. This rearrangement joins TRBV12-3 or TRBV12-4 to TRBJ1-1; no clear D gene. This CDR3 is built from 12 residues. Between the trimmed V and J ends, which lost 6 bases and 6 bases, there was a span of 11 bases.

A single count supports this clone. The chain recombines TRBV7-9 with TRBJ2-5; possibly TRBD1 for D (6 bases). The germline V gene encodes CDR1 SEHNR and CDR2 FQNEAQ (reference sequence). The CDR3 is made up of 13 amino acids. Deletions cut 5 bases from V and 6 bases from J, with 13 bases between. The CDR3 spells CASSIGTKKTQYF. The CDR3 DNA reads TGTGCCAGCAGCATCGGGACAAAGAAGACCCAGTACTTC. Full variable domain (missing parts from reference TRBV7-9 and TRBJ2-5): DTGVSQNPRHKITKRGQNVTFRCDPISEHNRLYWYRQTLGQGPEFLTYFQNEAQLEKSRLLSDRFSAERPKGSFSTLEIQRTEQGDSAMYLCASSIGTKKTQYFGPGTRLLVL.

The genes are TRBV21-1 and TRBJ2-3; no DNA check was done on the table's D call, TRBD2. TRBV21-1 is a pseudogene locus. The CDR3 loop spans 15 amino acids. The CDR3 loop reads CASSKRTSGGSTQYF. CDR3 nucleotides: TGTGCCAGCAGCAAAAGAACTAGCGGGGGGAGTACGCAGTATTTT.

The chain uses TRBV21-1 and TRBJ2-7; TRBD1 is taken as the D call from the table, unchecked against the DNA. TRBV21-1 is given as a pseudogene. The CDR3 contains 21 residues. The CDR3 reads CASRIMRTGTGGKRSHYEQYF. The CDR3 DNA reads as TGTGCCAGCAGGATCATGAGAACCGGGACAGGGGGCAAGCGGTCTCACTACGAGCAGTACTTC.

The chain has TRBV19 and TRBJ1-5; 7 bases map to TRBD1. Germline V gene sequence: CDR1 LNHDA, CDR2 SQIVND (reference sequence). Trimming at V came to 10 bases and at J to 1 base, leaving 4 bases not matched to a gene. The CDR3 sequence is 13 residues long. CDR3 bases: TGTGCCACCCAGGGGGTGAGCAATCAGCCCCAGCATTTT. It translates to CATQGVSNQPQHF. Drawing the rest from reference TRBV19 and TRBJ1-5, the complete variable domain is DGGITQSPKYLFRKEGQNVTLSCEQNLNHDAMYWYRQDPGQGLRLIYYSQIVNDFQKGDIAEGYSVSREKKESFPLTVTSAQKNPTAFYLCATQGVSNQPQHFGDGTRLSIL.

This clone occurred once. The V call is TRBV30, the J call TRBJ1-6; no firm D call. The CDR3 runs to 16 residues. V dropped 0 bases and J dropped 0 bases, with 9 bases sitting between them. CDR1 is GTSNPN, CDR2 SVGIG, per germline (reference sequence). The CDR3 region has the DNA TGTGCCTGGAGTGTATTCGAGAGCTCCTATAATTCACCCCTCCACTTT. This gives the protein CAWSVFESSYNSPLHF.

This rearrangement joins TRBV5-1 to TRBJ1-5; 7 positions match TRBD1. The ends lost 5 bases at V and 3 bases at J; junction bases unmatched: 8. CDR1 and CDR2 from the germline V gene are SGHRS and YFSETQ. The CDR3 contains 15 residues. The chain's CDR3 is CASSLTGDPNQPQHF. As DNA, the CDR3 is TGCGCCAGCAGTCTTACAGGGGACCCCAATCAGCCCCAGCATTTT.

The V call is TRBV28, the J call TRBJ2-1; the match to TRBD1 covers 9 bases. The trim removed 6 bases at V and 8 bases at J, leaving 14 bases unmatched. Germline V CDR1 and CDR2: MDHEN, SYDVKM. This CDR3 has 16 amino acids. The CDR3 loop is CASRDTGGRLVDEQFF. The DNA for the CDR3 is TGTGCCAGCAGAGATACAGGGGGCCGGCTTGTGGATGAGCAGTTCTTC.

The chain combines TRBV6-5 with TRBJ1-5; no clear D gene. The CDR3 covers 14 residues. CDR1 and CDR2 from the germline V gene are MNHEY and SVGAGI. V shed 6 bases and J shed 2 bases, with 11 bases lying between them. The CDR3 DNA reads TGTGCCAGCAGCCCCCGCGGTCGCAATCAGCCCCAGCATTTT. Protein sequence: CASSPRGRNQPQHF.

The CDR3 loop is CASGDSSGNTIYF. The CDR3 DNA reads as TGTGCCAGCGGGGACAGCTCTGGAAACACCATATATTTT. The rearrangement uses TRBV6-5 and TRBJ1-3; 7 bases agree with TRBD1. Per the germline V gene, CDR1 is MNHEY and CDR2 is SVGAGI. Trimming at V came to 8 bases and at J to 0 bases, leaving 1 base not matched to a gene. CDR3 size: 13 residues.

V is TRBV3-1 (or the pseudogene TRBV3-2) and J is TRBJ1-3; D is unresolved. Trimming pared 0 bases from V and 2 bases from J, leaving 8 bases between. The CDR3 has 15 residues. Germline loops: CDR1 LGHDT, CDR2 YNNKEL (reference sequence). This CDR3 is CASSQDRTAGNTIYF. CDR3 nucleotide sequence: TGTGCCAGCAGCCAAGATCGTACAGCTGGAAACACCATATATTTT.

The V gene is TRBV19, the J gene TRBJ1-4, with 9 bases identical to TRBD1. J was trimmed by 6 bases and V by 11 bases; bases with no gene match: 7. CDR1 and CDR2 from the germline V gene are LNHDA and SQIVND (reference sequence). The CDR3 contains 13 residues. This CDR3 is CACRDRAYEKLFF. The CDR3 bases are TGTGCCTGCCGGGACAGGGCTTATGAAAAACTGTTTTTT.

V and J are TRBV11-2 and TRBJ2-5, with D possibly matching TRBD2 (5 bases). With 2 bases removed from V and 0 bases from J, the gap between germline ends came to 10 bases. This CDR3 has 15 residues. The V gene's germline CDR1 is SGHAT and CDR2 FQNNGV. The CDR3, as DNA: TGTGCCAGCAGCTTAAGCGGCGGCTACCAAGAGACCCAGTACTTC. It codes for CASSLSGGYQETQYF.

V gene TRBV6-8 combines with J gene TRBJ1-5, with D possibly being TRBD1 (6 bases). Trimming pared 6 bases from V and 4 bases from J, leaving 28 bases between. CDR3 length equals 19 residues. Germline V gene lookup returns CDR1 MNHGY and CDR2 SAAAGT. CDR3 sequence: CASSLQLNRAGALNQPQHF. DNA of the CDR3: TGTGCCAGCAGCCTCCAGCTTAACCGCGCAGGGGCTTTAAATCAGCCCCAGCATTTT.

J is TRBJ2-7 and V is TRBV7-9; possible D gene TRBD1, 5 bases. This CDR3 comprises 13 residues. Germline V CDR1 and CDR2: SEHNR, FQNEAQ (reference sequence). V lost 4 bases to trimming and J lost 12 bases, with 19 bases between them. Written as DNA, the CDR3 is TGTGCCAGCAGCTCCCAAACAGGTGCTCCCCCGTACTTC. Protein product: CASSSQTGAPPYF.

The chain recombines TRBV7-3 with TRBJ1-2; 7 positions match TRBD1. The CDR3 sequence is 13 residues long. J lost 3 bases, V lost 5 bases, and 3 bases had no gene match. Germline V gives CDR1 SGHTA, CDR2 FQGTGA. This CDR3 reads CASSEGTDYGYTF. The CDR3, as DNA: TGTGCCAGCAGCGAAGGGACAGACTATGGCTACACCTTC.

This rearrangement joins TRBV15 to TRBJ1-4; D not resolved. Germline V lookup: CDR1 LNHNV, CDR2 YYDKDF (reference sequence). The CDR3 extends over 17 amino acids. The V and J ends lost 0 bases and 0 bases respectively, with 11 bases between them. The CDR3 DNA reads TGTGCCACCAGCAGAGATACAGCCTTTGCAACTAATGAAAAACTGTTTTTT. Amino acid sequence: CATSRDTAFATNEKLFF. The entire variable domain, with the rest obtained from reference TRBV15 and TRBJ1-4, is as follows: DAMVIQNPRYQVTQFGKPVTLSCSQTLNHNVMYWYQQKSSQAPKLLFHYYDKDFNNEADTPDNFQSRRPNTSFCFLDIRSPGLGDTAMYLCATSRDTAFATNEKLFFGSGTQLSVL.

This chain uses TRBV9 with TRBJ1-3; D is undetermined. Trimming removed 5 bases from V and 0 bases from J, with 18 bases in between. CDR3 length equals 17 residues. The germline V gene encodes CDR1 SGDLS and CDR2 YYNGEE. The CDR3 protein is CASSGSTREDSGNTIYF. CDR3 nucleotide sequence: TGTGCCAGCAGTGGGAGTACTAGGGAAGACTCTGGAAACACCATATATTTT.

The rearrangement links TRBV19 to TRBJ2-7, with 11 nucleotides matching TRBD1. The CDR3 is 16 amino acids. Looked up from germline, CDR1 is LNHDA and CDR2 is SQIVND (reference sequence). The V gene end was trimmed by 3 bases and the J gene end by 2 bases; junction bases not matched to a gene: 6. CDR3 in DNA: TGTGCCAGTAGTATCCTACCGGGACAGGGGGCCTACGAGCAGTACTTC. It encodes CASSILPGQGAYEQYF.

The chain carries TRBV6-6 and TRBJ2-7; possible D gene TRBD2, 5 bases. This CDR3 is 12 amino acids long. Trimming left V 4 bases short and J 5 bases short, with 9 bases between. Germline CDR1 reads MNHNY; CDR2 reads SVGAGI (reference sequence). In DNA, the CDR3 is TGTGCCAGCAGTTTGCTAGCTGACGAGCAGTACTTC. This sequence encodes CASSLLADEQYF.

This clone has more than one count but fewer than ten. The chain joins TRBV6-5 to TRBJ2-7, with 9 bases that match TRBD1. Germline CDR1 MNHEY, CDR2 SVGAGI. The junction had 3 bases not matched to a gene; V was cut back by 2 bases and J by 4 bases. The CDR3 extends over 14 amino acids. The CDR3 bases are TGTGCCAGCAGTTACGGACAGGGGAGGTACGAGCAGTACTTC. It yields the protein CASSYGQGRYEQYF.

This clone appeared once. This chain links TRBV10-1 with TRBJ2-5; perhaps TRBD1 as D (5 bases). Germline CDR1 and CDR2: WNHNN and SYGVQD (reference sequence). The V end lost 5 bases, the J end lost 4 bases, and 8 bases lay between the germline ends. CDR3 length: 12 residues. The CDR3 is CASSRGTETQYF. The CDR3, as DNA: TGCGCCAGCAGTAGGGGCACAGAGACCCAGTACTTC.

Here the CDR3 reads CSVTGVGAGTEAFF. DNA of the CDR3: TGCAGCGTGACGGGCGTGGGGGCGGGCACTGAAGCTTTCTTT. The chain uses TRBV29-1 and TRBJ1-1; weak D call: TRBD1 (6 bases). Trimming removed 6 bases at V and 4 bases at J, with 18 bases between. The CDR3 covers 14 residues. Germline lookup yields CDR1 SQVTM and CDR2 ANQGSEA.

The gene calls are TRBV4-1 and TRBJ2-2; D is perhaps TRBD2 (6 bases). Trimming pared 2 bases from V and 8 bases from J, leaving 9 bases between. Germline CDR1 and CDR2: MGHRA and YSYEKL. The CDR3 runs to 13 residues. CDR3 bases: TGCGCCAGCAGCCAACAGGGAGGTGGGGAGCTGTTTTTT. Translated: CASSQQGGGELFF.

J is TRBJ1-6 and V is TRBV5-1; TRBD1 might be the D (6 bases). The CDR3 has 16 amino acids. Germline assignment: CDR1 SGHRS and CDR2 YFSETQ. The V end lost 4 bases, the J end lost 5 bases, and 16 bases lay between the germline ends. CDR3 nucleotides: TGCGCCAGCAGCGTGGAACCGGACAGACATAATTCACCCCTCCACTTT. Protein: CASSVEPDRHNSPLHF.

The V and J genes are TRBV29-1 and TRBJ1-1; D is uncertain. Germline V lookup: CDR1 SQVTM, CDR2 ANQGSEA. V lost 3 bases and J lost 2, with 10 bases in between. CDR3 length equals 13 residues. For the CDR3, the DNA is TGCAGCGTTGAGCGCGGGATCAACACTGAAGCTTTCTTT. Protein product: CSVERGINTEAFF.

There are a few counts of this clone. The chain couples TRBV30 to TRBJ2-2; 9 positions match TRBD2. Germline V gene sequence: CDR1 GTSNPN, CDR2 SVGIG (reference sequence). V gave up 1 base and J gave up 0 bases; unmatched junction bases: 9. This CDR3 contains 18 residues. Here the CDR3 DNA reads TGTGCCTGGAGTGGGAAGCGGGGGGCCCCGCCGAACACCGGGGAGCTGTTTTTT. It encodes CAWSGKRGAPPNTGELFF.